This TCR beta chain derives from a study of PD-1 blockade in classical Hodgkin lymphoma. All the patients suffered relapse after autologous stem cell transplantation, and brentuximab vedotin exposure differed. This table comes from immunoSEQ multiplex PCR, and its TCRdb copy is limited to in-frame clones, with some not included. The sample includes just over 60,000 clones, around 88% of them seen just once. Sequences were derived from peripheral blood mononuclear cells (PBMCs), sampled at baseline. The origin of this receptor is a human donor with classical Hodgkin lymphoma.

The CDR3 spells CASSLVGSYYGYTF. CDR3 bases: TGTGCCAGCAGCTTAGTGGGCAGCTATTATGGCTACACCTTC. The chain is built from TRBV7-9 and TRBJ1-2; D remains ambiguous. Germline CDR1 reads SEHNR; CDR2 reads FQNEAQ (reference sequence). Trimming removed 1 base at V and 5 bases at J, with 11 bases between. The CDR3 sequence is 14 residues long.